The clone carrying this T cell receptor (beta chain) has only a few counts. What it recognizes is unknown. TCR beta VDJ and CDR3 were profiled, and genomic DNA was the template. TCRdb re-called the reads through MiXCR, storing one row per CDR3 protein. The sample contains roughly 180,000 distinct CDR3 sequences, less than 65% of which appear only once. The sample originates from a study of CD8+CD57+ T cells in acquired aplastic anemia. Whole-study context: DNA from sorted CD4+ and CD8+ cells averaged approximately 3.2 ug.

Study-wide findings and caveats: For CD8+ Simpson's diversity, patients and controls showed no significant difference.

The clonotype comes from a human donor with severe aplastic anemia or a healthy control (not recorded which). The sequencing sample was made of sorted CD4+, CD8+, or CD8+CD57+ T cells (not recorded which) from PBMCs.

This chain's CDR3 is CASSLGPFYEQYF. As DNA, the CDR3 is TGTGCCAGCAGTTTGGGACCGTTCTACGAGCAGTACTTC. V gene TRBV2 combines with J gene TRBJ2-7; D assignment may be TRBD1 or TRBD2 (5 bases each). The CDR3 totals 13 residues. CDR1 is SNHLY and CDR2 is FYNNEI in the germline V gene. Trimming took 5 bases from V and 3 from J, leaving 11 bases between them.